The text below deals with one T cell receptor (beta chain). The antigen remains undetermined. Per germline, CDR1 KGHDR and CDR2 SFDVKD. CDR3 length: 13 residues. The entry originates in a study of monozygotic twins with inflammatory bowel disease. It was from whole blood, with no T cell sorting, that total RNA was isolated. Study-wide results and caveats: The sharing of clonotypes with others was lower in IBD patients than in healthy twins, especially with disease activity.

UMIs that included a 6-nucleotide sample barcode were added by template switching, which took place during cDNA synthesis. One entry per CDR3 protein, without DNA, is what TCRdb gives after re-calling the 5' RACE reads. The sample includes 350,000 to 500,000 distinct CDR3 sequences. The V call is TRBV24-1, the J call TRBJ2-7. The material sequenced was blood. This TCR came from a human donor with ulcerative colitis or Crohn's disease, or a healthy co-twin of an affected twin (not recorded which). CDR3: CATSDRDFYEQYF.